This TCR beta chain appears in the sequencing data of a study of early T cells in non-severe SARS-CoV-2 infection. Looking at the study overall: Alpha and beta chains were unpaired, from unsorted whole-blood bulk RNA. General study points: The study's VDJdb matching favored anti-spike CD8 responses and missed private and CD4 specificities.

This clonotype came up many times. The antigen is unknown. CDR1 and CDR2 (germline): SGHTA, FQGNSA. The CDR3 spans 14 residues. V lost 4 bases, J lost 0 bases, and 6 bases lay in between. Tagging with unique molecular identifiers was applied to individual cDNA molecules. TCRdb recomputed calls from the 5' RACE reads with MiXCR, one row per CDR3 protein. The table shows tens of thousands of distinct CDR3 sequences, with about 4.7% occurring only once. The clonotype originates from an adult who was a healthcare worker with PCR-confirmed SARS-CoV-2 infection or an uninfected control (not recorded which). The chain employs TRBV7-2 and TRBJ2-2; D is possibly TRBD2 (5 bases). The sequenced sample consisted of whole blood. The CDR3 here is CASSWETNTGELFF. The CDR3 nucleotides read TGTGCCAGCAGCTGGGAGACGAACACCGGGGAGCTGTTTTTT.